The next 5 T cell receptor beta chains were all read from a single sample in a study of identical twins. From the 5' RACE reads, TCRdb called clonotypes with MiXCR, one entry per CDR3 protein. The data show approximately 240,000 distinct CDR3 sequences, with 11% to 15% seen just once and 8.8% held by the top ten. Sequenced: memory (CD45RO+) T cells sorted from blood. These receptors originate from a woman aged 18 to 35 in good health.

This clonotype appeared a few times. The chain links TRBV5-1 to TRBJ2-1; D may correspond to TRBD1 or TRBD2 (5 bases each). The CDR3 contains 15 residues. V dropped 4 bases and J dropped 6 bases, with 17 bases sitting between them. From germline, CDR1 is SGHRS and CDR2 YFSETQ. This chain's CDR3 is CASSHRTQAGNEQFF. The CDR3 DNA is TGCGCCAGCAGCCACAGGACTCAAGCCGGCAATGAGCAGTTCTTC.

J is TRBJ1-6 and V is TRBV27, with 7 bases that match TRBD1. Trimming at V came to 7 bases and at J to 9 bases, leaving 9 bases not matched to a gene. Germline V gives CDR1 MNHEY, CDR2 SMNVEV (reference sequence). There are 14 residues in the CDR3. Here the CDR3 DNA reads TGTGCCAGCACCCTGGTACAGGGGATTTCACCCCTCCACTTT. This translates into CASTLVQGISPLHF.

The J gene is TRBJ2-1, the V gene TRBV12-3 or TRBV12-4; D unclear. V dropped 6 bases and J dropped 7 bases, with 10 bases sitting between them. The CDR3 is made up of 12 amino acids. CDR3 bases: TGTGCCAGCAGCCAGAGGAGAAATGAGCAGTTCTTC. Amino acids: CASSQRRNEQFF.

This clonotype showed up just a few times. Sequence at one end of the junction differs from germline and may be a read error. The chain uses TRBV7-9 and TRBJ2-1, with 8 bases matching TRBD2. This CDR3 has 15 amino acids. The germline CDR1 and CDR2 sequences are SEHNR and FQNEAQ (reference sequence). CDR3: CASTLGSGRENEQFF. In nucleotides, the CDR3 is TGTGCCAGCACCTTAGGGTCCGGGAGGGAGAATGAGCAGTTCTTC. Drawing the rest from reference TRBV7-9 and TRBJ2-1, the complete variable domain is DTGVSQNPRHKITKRGQNVTFRCDPISEHNRLYWYRQTLGQGPEFLTYFQNEAQLEKSRLLSDRFSAERPKGSFSTLEIQRTEQGDSAMYLCASTLGSGRENEQFFGPGTRLTVL.

The V call is TRBV20-1, the J call TRBJ1-1, with 9 bases that match TRBD1. Germline CDR1 reads DFQATT; CDR2 reads SNEGSKA (reference sequence). There are 15 residues in the CDR3. V shed 6 bases and J 1 base; nucleotides not matched to a gene: 9. The CDR3 bases are TGCAGTGCAAAACAGGGGGCAGGGCCGAACACTGAAGCTTTCTTT. This gives the protein CSAKQGAGPNTEAFF.